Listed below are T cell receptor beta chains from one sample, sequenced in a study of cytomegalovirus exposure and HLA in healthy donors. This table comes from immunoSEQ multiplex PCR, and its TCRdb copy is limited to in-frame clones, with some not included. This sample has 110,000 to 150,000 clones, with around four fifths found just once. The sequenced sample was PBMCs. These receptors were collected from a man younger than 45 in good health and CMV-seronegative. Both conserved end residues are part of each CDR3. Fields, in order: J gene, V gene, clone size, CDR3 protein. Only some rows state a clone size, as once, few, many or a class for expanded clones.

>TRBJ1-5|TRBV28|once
CASIETGGFQPQHF
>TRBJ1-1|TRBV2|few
CASSERGQLNTEAFF
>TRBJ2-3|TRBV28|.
CASKISASTDTQYF
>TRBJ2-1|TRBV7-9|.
CASSFRQGANNEQFF
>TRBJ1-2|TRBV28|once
CASTLDRVQNYGYTF
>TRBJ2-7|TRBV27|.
CASSARQGGPYEQYF
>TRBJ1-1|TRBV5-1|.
CASSWEGQGAMNTEAFF
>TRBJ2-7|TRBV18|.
CASSPTLSYEQYF
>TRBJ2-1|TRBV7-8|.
CASSLEVGQGTYNEQFF
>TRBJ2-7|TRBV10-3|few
CAISEYLERSLYEQYF
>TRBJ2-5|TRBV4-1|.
CASSLEGLAGGHQETQYF
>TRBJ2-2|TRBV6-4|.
CASSPFGLVLPGELFF
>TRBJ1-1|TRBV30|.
CAWNSVRTALGSTEAFF
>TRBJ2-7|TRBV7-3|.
CASSLSRGPSYEQYF
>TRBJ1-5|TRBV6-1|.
CASSEPEGAQPQHF
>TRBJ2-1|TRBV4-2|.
CASSQDFQGYNEQFF
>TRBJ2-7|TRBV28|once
CASSLWGTGAYEQYF